The 9 T cell receptor beta chains in this list originate from one sample, sequenced in a study of tumor-infiltrating lymphocytes in primary liver carcinoma. Unsorted bulk tissue (about 18-30 mg) underwent RNA and DNA co-extraction. Total RNA amounting to roughly 0.5 ug was the source from which TCR beta cDNA was made with a constant-region primer. ARM-PCR, slightly modified, supplied the TCR beta libraries through three nested multiplex PCR rounds. A C-beta reverse primer was combined with TRBV1-TRBV30 forward primers in the first two PCR rounds, and each round had approximately 9 cycles. TCRdb re-analysed the multiplex PCR reads in MiXCR, keeping a single row per CDR3 protein. This sample has some 110,000 distinct CDR3 sequences; 60% to 75% occur once, and the top ten carry less than 10%. The sample was liver tumor tissue from sampling region 3. Subset here: tumor region T3, left-lateral pole. The receptors come from a woman aged 55-70 years with primary liver carcinoma and hepatitis B virus infection.

This clonotype has a count of ten or more. The rearrangement uses TRBV12-3 or TRBV12-4 and TRBJ2-3; D is tentatively TRBD1 or TRBD2 (5 bases each). Deletions cut 3 bases from V and 0 bases from J, with 10 bases between. CDR3 length: 15 amino acids. CDR3 DNA sequence: TGTGCCAGCAGTTTTGGGGGAGAGAGCACAGATACGCAGTATTTT. Encoded protein: CASSFGGESTDTQYF.

The gene calls are TRBV2 and TRBJ2-1; 11 bases agree with TRBD2. CDR1 SNHLY and CDR2 FYNNEI come from the germline V gene. The V and J ends lost 6 bases and 7 bases, in that order; junction bases with no gene match: 5. The CDR3 covers 14 residues. The CDR3 nucleotides read TGTGCCAGCAGGGTTTGGACTAGCGGGAATGAGCAGTTCTTC. Protein sequence: CASRVWTSGNEQFF.

J is TRBJ1-1 and V is TRBV12-3 or TRBV12-4, with D perhaps matching TRBD1 (6 bases). V was trimmed by 1 base and J by 1 base, leaving 13 bases between them. The CDR3 spans 16 residues. This CDR3 is CASSLENGGPNTEAFF. The CDR3 DNA follows: TGTGCCAGCAGTTTAGAGAACGGGGGGCCGAACACTGAAGCTTTCTTT.

This clonotype was counted between two and nine times. This chain connects TRBV14 to TRBJ2-1; 8 bases line up with TRBD2. The CDR3 is made up of 14 amino acids. Trimming cost V 4 bases and J 3 bases; bases outside gene matches: 2. The V gene's germline CDR1 is SGHDN and CDR2 FVKESK. CDR3 nucleotides: TGTGCCAGCAGCCCCAGCGGGAGCTACAATGAGCAGTTCTTC. Translation: CASSPSGSYNEQFF. Drawing the rest from reference TRBV14 and TRBJ2-1, the complete variable domain is EAGVTQFPSHSVIEKGQTVTLRCDPISGHDNLYWYRRVMGKEIKFLLHFVKESKQDESGMPNNRFLAERTGGTYSTLKVQPAELEDSGVYFCASSPSGSYNEQFFGPGTRLTVL.

This clonotype was seen once. A read error is likely, as this CDR3 ends without the conserved phenylalanine or tryptophan. The chain uses TRBV5-1 and TRBJ2-7; 9 bases match TRBD2. Germline CDR1 SGHRS, CDR2 YFSETQ. CDR3 length equals 17 residues. The J segment lost 2 bases and the V segment lost 3 bases, leaving 12 bases of the junction unmatched. In DNA form, the CDR3 reads TGCGCCAGCAGCTCGGGATTAGCGGGAGCGCGGGCCTACGAGCAGTACTAC. Its translation is CASSSGLAGARAYEQYY.

This chain joins TRBV5-4 and TRBJ2-7, with D maybe TRBD1 (5 bases). Germline V CDR1 and CDR2: SGHNT, YYREEE (reference sequence). Trimming cost V 10 bases and J 2 bases, with 16 bases left between them. This CDR3 is 13 amino acids long. CDR3 loop: CADSLETAYEQYF. CDR3 nucleotides: TGTGCCGACAGCTTGGAAACAGCCTACGAGCAGTACTTC.

The table lists this clonotype with many counts. V is TRBV6-5 and J is TRBJ1-4; D gene uncertain. V was shortened by 2 bases and J by 0 bases, with 4 bases between the two germline ends. Germline assignment: CDR1 MNHEY and CDR2 SVGAGI. The CDR3 runs to 14 residues. CDR3 nucleotides: TGTGCCAGCAGTTACGGGACAACTAATGAAAAACTGTTTTTT. Residues: CASSYGTTNEKLFF.

With regard to this clonotype: Its ends do not fully match the called genes, so a read error is possible. The J gene is TRBJ2-1, the V gene TRBV29-1, with a possible D match to TRBD2 (7 bases). This CDR3 is 14 amino acids long. CDR1 and CDR2 (germline): SQVTM, ANQGSEA. Here the CDR3 reads CSVPRGGRGDEQLF. CDR3 in DNA: TGCAGCGTACCGAGGGGGGGGCGAGGGGATGAGCAGCTCTTC.

As to this clonotype: The germline gene is not matched at one end of the junction; a read error may be the cause. The chain joins TRBV30 to TRBJ2-2; D might be TRBD1 or TRBD2, each matching 5 bases. The CDR3 contains 22 residues. Germline assignment: CDR1 GTSNPN and CDR2 SVGIG (reference sequence). The DNA for the CDR3 is TGTGCCTGGAGTGTAAAAGGGATCCAGGGACGTCCCCCTAGGGCGAACACCGGGGAACTGTTTTTT. It translates to CAWSVKGIQGRPPRANTGELFF. Together with reference TRBV30 and TRBJ2-2, the CDR3 gives the full variable domain: SQTIHQWPATLVQPVGSPLSLECTVEGTSNPNLYWYRQAAGRGLQLLFYSVGIGQISSEVPQNLSASRPQDRQFILSSKKLLLSDSGFYLCAWSVKGIQGRPPRANTGELFFGEGSRLTVL.